This is a list of T cell receptor beta chains from one sample in a study of immune evolution from preneoplasia to lung adenocarcinoma. Here immunoSEQ multiplex PCR was the method, and the copy in TCRdb shows in-frame clones only, minus some. The top ten clones hold approximately 3% of a sample with around 9,100 clones, more than 80% of them seen once. Sequencing input: FFPE lung adenocarcinoma in situ tissue. The receptors derive from a person aged 70 to 80 with lung adenocarcinoma. Both conserved end residues are part of each CDR3. Fields, in order: V gene, D gene, J gene, clone size, CDR3 protein, CDR3 DNA. A D gene is named only where the DNA matches it firmly. For some rows the clone size is stated as once, few or many, or as a class when expanded; others skip it.

TRBV15	-	TRBJ2-2	-	CATSRVGATGELFF	TGTGCCACCAGCAGAGTAGGGGCCACCGGGGAGCTGTTTTTT
TRBV15	-	TRBJ1-4	-	CATGGVGGEKLFF	TGTGCCACCGGGGGGGTGGGAGGTGAAAAACTGTTTTTT
TRBV7-9	-	TRBJ2-1	-	CASRRDRTYNEQFF	TGTGCCAGCAGGCGGGACCGAACCTACAATGAGCAGTTCTTC
TRBV2	TRBD1	TRBJ2-2	-	CASTVGQGFYTGELFF	TGTGCCAGCACCGTGGGACAGGGGTTTTACACCGGGGAGCTATTTTTT
TRBV10-2	-	TRBJ2-5	-	CASRVTETQYF	TGCGCCAGCAGGGTAACGGAGACCCAGTACTTC
TRBV30	-	TRBJ1-3	-	CAWSVGRNSGNTIYF	TGTGCCTGGAGTGTAGGGCGGAACTCTGGAAACACCATATATTTT
TRBV5-1	-	TRBJ2-1	-	CASSFRGLHNEQFF	TGCGCCAGCAGCTTTAGGGGACTTCACAATGAGCAGTTCTTC
TRBV7-9	-	TRBJ1-5	-	CASSLSHNQPQHF	TGTGCCAGCAGCTTAAGTCACAATCAGCCCCAGCATTTT
TRBV11-2	-	TRBJ2-7	-	CASSLRGHPGSEQYF	TGTGCCAGCAGCTTACGGGGACACCCCGGGAGCGAGCAGTACTTC
TRBV7-9	-	TRBJ1-1	once	CASSWDISEAFF	TGTGCCAGCAGCTGGGACATAAGTGAAGCTTTCTTT
TRBV28	TRBD1	TRBJ1-3	-	CASGTETYGRNTIYF	TGTGCCAGTGGGACAGAAACATATGGAAGGAACACCATATATTTT
TRBV19	TRBD1	TRBJ1-5	-	CASSRGTAYSNQPQHF	TGTGCCAGTAGTAGAGGGACAGCATATAGCAATCAGCCCCAGCATTTT
TRBV6-6	-	TRBJ1-5	-	CASSPKGGLSNQPQHF	TGTGCCAGCAGCCCCAAGGGGGGACTGAGCAATCAGCCCCAGCATTTT
TRBV28	TRBD1	TRBJ1-5	-	CASSSQTGDQPQHF	TGTGCCAGCAGTTCCCAGACAGGGGACCAGCCCCAGCATTTT
TRBV27	-	TRBJ2-4	-	CASSLSTGEKNIQYF	TGTGCCAGCAGTTTATCGACGGGGGAGAAAAACATTCAGTACTTC
TRBV6-5	-	TRBJ1-1	few	CASSSPDRANTEAFF	TGTGCCAGCAGTTCCCCGGACAGAGCGAACACTGAAGCTTTCTTT
TRBV2	-	TRBJ2-7	-	CASSVRGGGQYF	TGTGCCAGCAGTGTTCGCGGCGGCGGGCAGTACTTC
TRBV2	TRBD2	TRBJ2-2	-	CASKSSGGAGTGELFF	TGTGCCAGCAAATCTAGCGGGGGGGCAGGTACCGGGGAGCTGTTTTTT
TRBV5-8	-	TRBJ1-6	-	CASSLEDSPLHF	TGTGCCAGCAGCTTGGAGGATTCACCCCTCCACTTT
TRBV2	TRBD1	TRBJ1-1	-	CASSVPGQVRAFF	TGTGCCAGCAGTGTCCCGGGACAGGTTCGGGCTTTCTTT
TRBV5-6	TRBD2	TRBJ2-5	-	CASSLLAGALYETQYF	TGTGCCAGCAGCTTACTAGCGGGAGCATTGTATGAGACCCAGTACTTC
TRBV2	-	TRBJ2-7	-	CASSLGTLSSYEQYF	TGTGCCAGCAGTCTCGGGACACTGAGCTCCTACGAGCAGTACTTC
TRBV27	TRBD1	TRBJ2-7	-	CASSSAGQGYEQYF	TGTGCCAGCAGTTCCGCGGGACAGGGGTACGAGCAGTACTTC
TRBV5-4	-	TRBJ1-2	-	CASSDAHRVRGYTF	TGTGCCAGCAGCGACGCCCACAGGGTAAGGGGCTACACCTTC
TRBV5-8	TRBD1	TRBJ2-7	-	CASSPRQGVSHEQYF	TGTGCCAGCAGCCCCCGACAGGGAGTCTCCCACGAGCAGTACTTC
TRBV6-1	TRBD2	TRBJ2-7	-	CASIIWEGGNEQYF	TGTGCCAGCATTATTTGGGAGGGCGGCAACGAGCAGTACTTC
TRBV7-9	TRBD1	TRBJ1-5	-	CASSPGGTGVPRPQHF	TGTGCCAGCAGCCCCGGAGGGACAGGGGTCCCGAGGCCCCAGCATTTT
TRBV6-6	-	TRBJ2-3	-	CASRSRSFLAQYF	TGTGCCAGCAGGAGTCGCTCCTTTCTCGCGCAGTATTTT
TRBV5-6	-	TRBJ2-7	-	CASSLVGRSHEQYF	TGTGCCAGCAGCTTGGTGGGCCGTTCCCACGAGCAGTACTTC
TRBV28	-	TRBJ2-3	-	CASSPGAGGHPFTDTQYF	TGTGCCAGCAGCCCAGGGGCCGGCGGACATCCCTTCACAGATACGCAGTATTTT
TRBV15	-	TRBJ1-5	-	CATSRSGIGQPQHF	TGTGCCACCAGCAGATCGGGGATCGGTCAGCCCCAGCATTTT
TRBV11-3	-	TRBJ1-4	few	CASSLGGGSNEKLFF	TGTGCCAGCAGCTTAGGGGGGGGCTCCAATGAAAAACTGTTTTTT
TRBV7-9	TRBD1	TRBJ2-7	-	CASSFRGQSLSEQYF	TGTGCCAGCAGCTTCCGGGGACAGAGCCTATCCGAGCAGTACTTC
TRBV7-5	-	TRBJ1-2	-	CASSLSDRGGGYTF	TGTGCCAGCAGCTTGAGCGACAGGGGCGGGGGCTACACCTTC
TRBV30	-	TRBJ2-7	-	CAWSSSSSYEQYF	TGTGCCTGGAGTTCGTCAAGCTCCTACGAGCAGTACTTC
TRBV5-6	-	TRBJ1-2	-	CASSFRGGLMGYTF	TGTGCCAGCAGCTTCAGGGGCGGTCTAATGGGCTACACCTTC
TRBV6-1	-	TRBJ1-3	-	CASSDISGNTIYF	TGTGCCAGCAGTGATATTTCTGGAAACACCATATATTTT
TRBV6-5	-	TRBJ1-1	-	CASRVWGGDEAFF	TGTGCCAGCAGGGTCTGGGGAGGGGATGAAGCTTTCTTT
TRBV11-3	TRBD2	TRBJ2-1	few	CASSRTSGPNNEQFF	TGTGCCAGCAGCCGGACTAGCGGGCCGAACAATGAGCAGTTCTTC
TRBV30	-	TRBJ1-3	-	CAWSGSISGNTIYF	TGTGCCTGGAGTGGAAGTATCTCTGGAAACACCATATATTTT
TRBV9	-	TRBJ2-2	-	CASSVGTGTGELFF	TGTGCCAGCAGCGTCGGCACGGGCACCGGGGAGCTGTTTTTT
TRBV4-1	-	TRBJ1-2	-	CASSQASPSYGYTF	TGCGCCAGCAGCCAAGCTAGCCCGTCCTATGGCTACACCTTC
TRBV6-4	-	TRBJ2-1	-	CASTPSSGDHNEQFF	TGTGCCAGCACCCCCTCGTCGGGGGACCACAATGAGCAGTTCTTC
TRBV7-9	-	TRBJ1-5	few	CASSPSWVIGQPQHF	TGTGCCAGCAGCCCGAGTTGGGTCATAGGACAGCCCCAGCATTTT
TRBV7-9	-	TRBJ1-2	-	CASSSAREFAF	TGTGCCAGCAGCTCAGCCCGGGAATTCGCCTTC
TRBV5-1	-	TRBJ1-4	-	CASSANRGEKLFF	TGCGCCAGCAGCGCAAACAGAGGTGAAAAACTGTTTTTT
TRBV28	-	TRBJ1-6	-	CASRPGQYRPLHF	TGTGCCAGCAGACCCGGACAGTACAGACCCCTCCACTTT